This T cell receptor (beta chain) was sequenced for a study of human T cells and chemical hapten exposure. TCRdb processed the RACE reads anew with MiXCR; each CDR3 protein has one entry. This table has over 300,000 distinct CDR3 sequences, approximately 5.1% appearing once. The time point was: pre-sensitization, week 0. Treatment of the sample: therapeutic diphenylcyclopropenone sensitization with weekly scalp DPC. The CDR3 has 14 residues. Unmatched junction bases numbered 7, after V lost 4 bases and J lost 5 bases. Germline V gives CDR1 LGHDT, CDR2 YNNKEL (reference sequence). This chain joins TRBV3-1 and TRBJ1-1, with 7 bases fitting TRBD1. This sequence originates from a woman in her fifties or sixties with alopecia areata. Some clones in this sample may be carry-over from other donors' samples. This material consisted of whole blood, taken in connection with sensitization to the hapten diphenylcyclopropenone (DPC). As DNA, the CDR3 is TGTGCCAGCAGCCGCAGGGACAGAGAGACTGAAGCTTTCTTT. Translation gives CASSRRDRETEAFF.